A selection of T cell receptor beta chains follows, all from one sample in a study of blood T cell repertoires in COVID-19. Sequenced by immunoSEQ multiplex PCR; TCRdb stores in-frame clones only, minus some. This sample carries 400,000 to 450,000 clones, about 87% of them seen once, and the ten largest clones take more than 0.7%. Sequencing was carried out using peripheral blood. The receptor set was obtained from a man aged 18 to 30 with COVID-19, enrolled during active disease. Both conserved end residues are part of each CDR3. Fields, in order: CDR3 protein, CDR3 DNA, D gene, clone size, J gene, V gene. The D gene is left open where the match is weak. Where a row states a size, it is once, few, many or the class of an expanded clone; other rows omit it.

CDR3: CASSQDPRQGAYEQYF
DNA: TGTGCCAGCAGCCAAGATCCGCGGCAGGGGGCCTACGAGCAGTACTTC
D: TRBD1
size: NA
J: TRBJ2-7
V: TRBV3-1/TRBV3-2

CDR3: CASRPPGGDYGYTF
DNA: TGTGCCAGCAGACCACCGGGAGGAGACTATGGCTACACCTTC
D: NA
size: NA
J: TRBJ1-2
V: TRBV5-5

CDR3: CSVLAGGNEQYF
DNA: TGCAGCGTCCTAGCGGGAGGGAACGAGCAGTACTTC
D: TRBD2
size: NA
J: TRBJ2-7
V: TRBV29-1

CDR3: CASSRQGAGTTSYEQYF
DNA: TGCGCCAGCAGTCGACAAGGGGCCGGGACTACTTCCTACGAGCAGTACTTC
D: TRBD2
size: few
J: TRBJ2-7
V: TRBV5-1

CDR3: CAWGRAAEGELFF
DNA: TGTGCCTGGGGGCGGGCCGCGGAGGGGGAGCTGTTTTTT
D: NA
size: once
J: TRBJ2-2
V: TRBV30

CDR3: CASSRGTGGNQPQHF
DNA: TGTGCCAGCAGTCGTGGAACAGGGGGCAATCAGCCCCAGCATTTT
D: TRBD1
size: NA
J: TRBJ1-5
V: TRBV27

CDR3: CASRADSSNQPQHF
DNA: TGTGCCAGCAGGGCCGACAGTAGCAATCAGCCCCAGCATTTT
D: NA
size: NA
J: TRBJ1-5
V: TRBV2

CDR3: CASSYSLAGSYEQYF
DNA: TGTGCCAGCAGTTACTCCCTAGCGGGGTCCTACGAGCAGTACTTC
D: TRBD2
size: NA
J: TRBJ2-7
V: TRBV6-6

CDR3: CASRTTRSYNEQFF
DNA: TGTGCCAGCAGAACTACTAGATCCTACAATGAGCAGTTCTTC
D: NA
size: NA
J: TRBJ2-1
V: TRBV6-5

CDR3: CASSAGTANEQFF
DNA: TGTGCCAGCAGCGCGGGGACAGCCAATGAGCAGTTCTTC
D: NA
size: NA
J: TRBJ2-1
V: TRBV7-6

CDR3: CASSPGQGDTEAFF
DNA: TGTGCCAGCAGCCCGGGACAGGGGGACACTGAAGCTTTCTTT
D: TRBD1
size: few
J: TRBJ1-1
V: TRBV7-9